The next 31 T cell receptor beta chains were all read from a single sample in a study of T cells after yellow fever vaccination. TCRdb reprocessed the 5' RACE reads via MiXCR and lists one record per CDR3 protein. In the table there are hundreds of thousands of distinct CDR3 sequences, approximately 13% of which are singletons. The sequencing here drew on PBMCs, taken on the day of the yellow fever booster vaccination. Receptor source: a young man who received the YFV17D yellow fever vaccine.

The chain combines TRBV3-1 with TRBJ2-3; 8 bases are a match to TRBD2. The CDR3 sequence is 18 residues long. CDR1 is LGHDT and CDR2 is YNNKEL in the germline V gene (reference sequence). Trimming cost V 0 bases and J 0 bases; bases outside gene matches: 8. CDR3 region: CASSQDPGGRTSTDTQYF. The CDR3 nucleotides read TGTGCCAGCAGCCAAGATCCGGGCGGGAGGACGAGCACAGATACGCAGTATTTT.

Only a few counts were recorded for this clonotype. This CDR3 reads CASSPGEYPNTQYF. As DNA, the CDR3 is TGTGCCAGCAGCCCCGGGGAATACCCCAATACGCAGTATTTT. The chain joins TRBV6-1 to TRBJ2-3; D is possibly TRBD2 (5 bases). Trimming took off 6 bases at V and 7 bases at J, with 17 bases between the two ends. The CDR3 has 14 amino acids. The V gene's germline CDR1 is MNHNS and CDR2 SASEGT.

The chain employs TRBV9 and TRBJ1-6; 7 nucleotides align to TRBD1. The V gene's germline CDR1 is SGDLS and CDR2 YYNGEE. The ends lost 3 bases at V and 10 bases at J; junction bases unmatched: 10. The CDR3 length is 15 residues. The CDR3 sequence: CASSGTGQSASPLHF. The CDR3 DNA follows: TGTGCCAGCAGCGGAACGGGACAGTCGGCCTCACCCCTCCACTTT.

This clonotype was found a few times. The chain uses TRBV29-1 and TRBJ2-1, with 11 bases fitting TRBD2. V lost 7 bases and J lost 6; bases outside the gene matches: 11. CDR1 is SQVTM and CDR2 is ANQGSEA in the germline V gene. The CDR3 loop spans 15 amino acids. The CDR3 region is CSGYRTTSGSNEQFF. As DNA, the CDR3 is TGCAGCGGGTACCGGACCACTAGCGGGAGCAATGAGCAGTTCTTC.

The chain has TRBV4-1 and TRBJ2-1; possibly TRBD1 or TRBD2 for D (5 bases each). The CDR3 consists of 16 residues. Germline CDR1 MGHRA, CDR2 YSYEKL. V was shortened by 3 bases and J by 5 bases, with 17 bases between the two germline ends. The chain's CDR3 is CASSHFSGTRDNEQFF. The CDR3 DNA reads TGCGCCAGCAGCCATTTCTCCGGGACGAGAGACAATGAGCAGTTCTTC.

The chain is built from TRBV10-1 and TRBJ2-2; possible D gene TRBD2, 6 bases. Trimming shortened V by 8 bases and J by 7 bases, and 14 bases separated the two germline ends. CDR3 length: 13 amino acids. Germline V CDR1 and CDR2: WNHNN, SYGVQD (reference sequence). The CDR3 DNA is TGCGCCAGCTCCAGACTAGAGGTCGGGGAGCTGTTTTTT. This encodes CASSRLEVGELFF.

In its sample, this clonotype was seen a few times. The rearrangement uses TRBV4-1 and TRBJ2-5, with 16 bases matching TRBD2. The V and J ends lost 5 bases and 4 bases, in that order; junction bases with no gene match: 7. The CDR3 covers 17 residues. Per the germline V gene, CDR1 is MGHRA and CDR2 is YSYEKL. Written as DNA, the CDR3 is TGCGCCAGCAGCGCCGGGACTAGCGGGAGGGGAGGAGAGACCCAGTACTTC. Protein: CASSAGTSGRGGETQYF.

The V call is TRBV20-1, the J call TRBJ1-2, with 8 bases that match TRBD1. V gave up 6 bases and J gave up 2 bases; unmatched junction bases: 8. Germline values: CDR1 DFQATT, CDR2 SNEGSKA (reference sequence). The CDR3 consists of 14 residues. The CDR3 nucleotides are TGCAGTGCGCAGGGGGCCCGGATAAACTATGGCTACACCTTC. Protein sequence: CSAQGARINYGYTF.

The table lists this clonotype with a few counts. V usage is TRBV5-1 and J usage is TRBJ2-1; 9 nucleotides agree with TRBD1. Unmatched junction bases numbered 11, after V lost 4 bases and J lost 0 bases. This CDR3 spans 18 amino acids. Germline CDR1 SGHRS, CDR2 YFSETQ. DNA for the CDR3: TGCGCCAGCAGCCCTGCGAGGGGACAGGGAAGCTCCTACAATGAGCAGTTCTTC. Amino acids: CASSPARGQGSSYNEQFF.

The J gene is TRBJ2-5, the V gene TRBV7-9; D is undetermined. This CDR3 contains 14 residues. Germline assignment: CDR1 SEHNR and CDR2 FQNEAQ (reference sequence). The V and J ends lost 1 base and 3 bases respectively, with 9 bases between them. Written as DNA, the CDR3 is TGTGCCAGCAGCTTAGGTACAGCAAAAGAGACCCAGTACTTC. The encoded protein is CASSLGTAKETQYF.

This clonotype was observed a handful of times. This chain connects TRBV7-2 to TRBJ2-3; perhaps D is TRBD1 or TRBD2 (5 bases each). This CDR3 contains 16 residues. The V gene lost 3 bases and the J gene lost 9 bases, with 22 bases spanning the gap. Germline assignment: CDR1 SGHTA and CDR2 FQGNSA. In nucleotides, the CDR3 is TGTGCCAGCAGCTTGAGCGCCGCTGGGGGACGTAAGACGCAGTATTTT. Translation: CASSLSAAGGRKTQYF. Full variable domain (outside the CDR3, taken from reference TRBV7-2 and TRBJ2-3): GAGVSQSPSNKVTEKGKDVELRCDPISGHTALYWYRQSLGQGLEFLIYFQGNSAPDKSGLPSDRFSAERTGGSVSTLTIQRTQQEDSAVYLCASSLSAAGGRKTQYFGPGTRLTVL.

V and J are TRBV6-5 and TRBJ2-6; TRBD1 is a possible D gene (5 bases). CDR1 and CDR2 from the germline V gene are MNHEY and SVGAGI. V was shortened by 4 bases and J by 2 bases, with 12 bases between the two germline ends. The CDR3 spans 16 residues. The DNA for the CDR3 is TGTGCCAGCAGTTCCACAGGTCGTCCTGGGGCCAACGTCCTGACTTTC. Translated, it gives CASSSTGRPGANVLTF.

There are a few counts of this clonotype. The CDR3 DNA reads TGTGCCAGCAGCCCCCGACAGGGGGCAGGTCAGCCCCAGCATTTT. It yields the protein CASSPRQGAGQPQHF. The V call is TRBV7-2, the J call TRBJ1-5; 10 bases agree with TRBD1. Germline V lookup: CDR1 SGHTA, CDR2 FQGNSA. The junction had 7 bases not matched to a gene; V was cut back by 5 bases and J by 6 bases. The CDR3 covers 15 residues.

The V gene is TRBV20-1, the J gene TRBJ2-7, with 8 bases that match TRBD1. V shed 3 bases and J 6 bases; nucleotides not matched to a gene: 10. The germline V gene encodes CDR1 DFQATT and CDR2 SNEGSKA (reference sequence). The CDR3 runs to 14 residues. As DNA, the CDR3 is TGCAGTGCTAGTCAACAGGGGGTTGAGGTCGAGCAGTACTTC. This gives the protein CSASQQGVEVEQYF.

Note on this clonotype: Germline is not matched at one junction end, which may reflect a read error. The chain carries TRBV7-2 and TRBJ2-1, with 12 bases identical to TRBD2. CDR1 and CDR2 (germline): SGHTA, FQGNSA. The CDR3 is 13 amino acids. In DNA, the CDR3 is TGTGACAGCAGCTTACCTAGCGGGAGGGCGCAGTTCTTC. Its translation: CDSSLPSGRAQFF.

A few counts support this clonotype. In nucleotides, the CDR3 is TGCAGTGCTCCCGAGGCAGGGGAGTTTGAAGCTTTCTTT. Protein: CSAPEAGEFEAFF. The chain has TRBV20-1 and TRBJ1-1, with a possible D match to TRBD1 (6 bases). CDR1 DFQATT and CDR2 SNEGSKA come from the germline V gene (reference sequence). V dropped 5 bases and J dropped 7 bases, with 17 bases sitting between them. CDR3 length: 13 residues.

The chain links TRBV18 to TRBJ2-7; D is unclear. This CDR3 has 15 residues. CDR1 and CDR2 (germline): KGHSH, LQKENI. The germline V and J ends were trimmed by 3 bases and 4 bases, with 16 bases remaining between them. The CDR3 loop reads CASSPRSENLYEQYF. As DNA, the CDR3 is TGTGCCAGCTCACCCCGGTCAGAGAATCTTTACGAGCAGTACTTC.

This chain connects TRBV21-1 to TRBJ2-7; the DNA was not used to check the table's D call, TRBD2. TRBV21-1 is described as a pseudogene. CDR3 length equals 17 residues. CDR3 residues: CASSMDNTSGSWYEQYF. Written as DNA, the CDR3 is TGTGCCAGCAGCATGGACAACACTAGCGGGAGTTGGTACGAGCAGTACTTC.

The V and J genes are TRBV27 and TRBJ2-1; tentatively, D is TRBD2 (6 bases). The CDR3 is made up of 14 amino acids. Germline V gene lookup returns CDR1 MNHEY and CDR2 SMNVEV (reference sequence). With 7 bases removed from V and 6 bases from J, the gap between germline ends came to 16 bases. This chain's CDR3 is CASKAGSAGNEQFF. As DNA, the CDR3 is TGTGCCAGCAAAGCAGGGTCAGCGGGCAATGAGCAGTTCTTC.

This clonotype was seen a few times. The rearrangement uses TRBV5-1 and TRBJ2-2; D gene uncertain. The ends were cut back, 0 bases at V and 4 bases at J, with 7 bases in the middle. Germline V gives CDR1 SGHRS, CDR2 YFSETQ. The CDR3 has 14 amino acids. CDR3 residues: CASSLEATTGELFF. The CDR3 DNA follows: TGCGCCAGCAGCTTGGAGGCAACCACCGGGGAGCTGTTTTTT. Complete variable domain (other parts from reference TRBV5-1 and TRBJ2-2): KAGVTQTPRYLIKTRGQQVTLSCSPISGHRSVSWYQQTPGQGLQFLFEYFSETQRNKGNFPGRFSGRQFSNSRSEMNVSTLELGDSALYLCASSLEATTGELFFGEGSRLTVL.

The V gene is TRBV12-3 or TRBV12-4, the J gene TRBJ2-2; a weak D match, TRBD1 (5 bases). This CDR3 is 18 amino acids long. CDR3 amino acids: CTFSGFTVTPGAAGELFF. The CDR3 DNA follows: TGTACCTTCAGTGGTTTCACCGTCACCCCTGGGGCGGCCGGGGAGCTGTTTTTT.

This clonotype was picked up a small number of times. The chain combines TRBV10-1 with TRBJ2-4; D is possibly TRBD2 (6 bases). CDR1 is WNHNN and CDR2 is SYGVQD in the germline V gene (reference sequence). V was cut by 4 bases and J by 6 bases, with 10 bases left in between. The CDR3 is 13 residues long. The CDR3 DNA is TGCGCCAGCAGTGCGGACGGGGGAAACATTCAGTACTTC. The encoded protein is CASSADGGNIQYF.

This clonotype appeared a few times. The chain recombines TRBV7-9 with TRBJ2-1; 7 nucleotides align to TRBD1. J gave up 5 bases and V 6 bases, and 7 bases lay outside the gene matches. CDR3 length equals 14 residues. The germline V gene has CDR1 SEHNR and CDR2 FQNEAQ (reference sequence). Here the CDR3 reads CASSPQTGDNEQFF. Written as DNA, the CDR3 is TGTGCCAGCAGTCCTCAAACAGGGGACAATGAGCAGTTCTTC. Looking up the rest from reference TRBV7-9 and TRBJ2-1 gives the full variable domain: DTGVSQNPRHKITKRGQNVTFRCDPISEHNRLYWYRQTLGQGPEFLTYFQNEAQLEKSRLLSDRFSAERPKGSFSTLEIQRTEQGDSAMYLCASSPQTGDNEQFFGPGTRLTVL.

The chain combines TRBV2 with TRBJ2-7, with 8 bases lining up with TRBD1. J lost 2 bases, V lost 7 bases, and 7 bases had no gene match. The germline CDR1 and CDR2 sequences are SNHLY and FYNNEI. The CDR3 contains 14 residues. CDR3 sequence reads: CASTPDRATYEQYF. CDR3 bases: TGTGCCAGCACCCCGGACAGGGCTACCTACGAGCAGTACTTC.

The table lists this clonotype with a few counts. The chain couples TRBV6-2 or TRBV6-3 to TRBJ2-5; tentative D call: TRBD2 (6 bases). V was pared by 8 bases and J by 5 bases, with 12 bases between. This CDR3 is 12 amino acids long. The germline V gene has CDR1 MNHEY and CDR2 SVGEGT. CDR3 sequence (DNA): TGTGCCAGCGCGGACTATTTGGAGACCCAGTACTTC. It yields the protein CASADYLETQYF.

The chain combines TRBV7-9 with TRBJ1-5, with D tentatively TRBD1 (5 bases). Germline V gene sequence: CDR1 SEHNR, CDR2 FQNEAQ (reference sequence). Trimming stripped 4 bases from V and 9 bases from J, with 16 bases between. This CDR3 is 14 amino acids long. The CDR3 sequence is CASSSRGTGRPQHF. For the CDR3, the DNA is TGTGCCAGCAGCTCACGGGGGACGGGCCGGCCCCAGCATTTT.

The chain joins TRBV12-3 or TRBV12-4 to TRBJ2-7; tentative D call: TRBD1 (5 bases). V lost 3 bases and J 8 bases, leaving 14 bases between the germline ends. CDR3 length: 13 residues. For the CDR3, the DNA is TGTGCCAGCAGTTTGAATCCAGGGCTTCAGCAGTACTTC. Translating it yields CASSLNPGLQQYF.

This clonotype was counted at least ten times. This chain joins TRBV20-1 and TRBJ2-7, with 7 nucleotides matching TRBD1. The germline V gene has CDR1 DFQATT and CDR2 SNEGSKA (reference sequence). The CDR3 is 13 residues long. With 3 bases clipped from V and 5 bases from J, the junction kept 7 bases outside the gene matches. The CDR3 region is CSASQQGFHEQYF. CDR3 DNA: TGCAGTGCTAGCCAACAGGGGTTCCACGAGCAGTACTTC.

The chain is built from TRBV9 and TRBJ2-2; the D gene is possibly TRBD2 (5 bases). Deletions cut 8 bases from V and 6 bases from J, with 11 bases between. CDR1 is SGDLS and CDR2 is YYNGEE in the germline V gene. The CDR3 extends over 12 amino acids. This CDR3 reads CASSSRAGELFF. The DNA of the CDR3 is TGTGCCAGTTCTTCGAGGGCCGGGGAGCTGTTTTTT.

This clonotype was detected a few times. The V and J genes are TRBV7-9 and TRBJ2-7, with 7 bases that match TRBD2. Germline loops: CDR1 SEHNR, CDR2 FQNEAQ (reference sequence). The CDR3 consists of 13 residues. V was pared by 3 bases and J by 4 bases, with 3 bases of the junction left unmatched. The CDR3 DNA sequence: TGTGCCAGCAGCTTCGCGGGAGAGTACGAGCAGTACTTC. Translated, it gives CASSFAGEYEQYF.

V usage is TRBV5-1 and J usage is TRBJ2-7; D is uncertain. Germline V gene lookup returns CDR1 SGHRS and CDR2 YFSETQ. Trimming removed 7 bases at V and 3 bases at J, with 14 bases between. The CDR3 has 13 residues. CDR3 region: CASSDPAHYEQYF. CDR3 coding DNA: TGCGCCAGCTCCGATCCCGCCCACTACGAGCAGTACTTC.